This TCR beta chain was identified during a study of cytomegalovirus exposure and HLA in healthy donors. General study points: Researchers catalogued about 150 TCR beta chains as cytomegalovirus-associated.

The PCR employed 60 Vbeta primers together with 13 Jbeta primers. The assay was immunoSEQ multiplex PCR, and TCRdb's table has in-frame clones only and misses some. Seen here are about 200,000 clones, roughly 83% observed once, and the top ten hold around 0.38%. Germline CDR1 is LGHNA and CDR2 is YSLEER. This CDR3 is 15 amino acids long. Remarks on this clone: Its antigen remains unknown.

The rearrangement uses TRBV4-3 and TRBJ2-5; D might be TRBD1 (6 bases). The J call is uncertain, as TRBJ2-7 better fits the DNA end. Material: PBMCs. The TCR comes from a male donor in good health and CMV-seropositive. The CDR3 bases are TGCGCCAGCAGCCAGACGGGACGGACAGCTGACGAGCAGTACTTC. Translating it yields CASSQTGRTADEQYF.